This T cell receptor (beta chain) was recovered during a study of T cell responses to AZD1222 COVID-19 vaccine. The CDR3 extends over 13 amino acids. V lost 8 bases, J lost 3 bases, and 7 bases stayed unmatched. The germline gives CDR1 MNHEY, CDR2 SVGAGI. Assay: immunoSEQ multiplex PCR; the TCRdb copy retains only in-frame clones and omits some. The data contain roughly 100,000 clones, roughly 89% of them singletons. This receptor was identified in an adult in good health. Here the sequenced sample was peripheral blood, taken on day 0 of AZD1222 vaccination. This chain joins TRBV6-5 and TRBJ2-7; 7 positions agree with TRBD1. The CDR3 DNA follows: TGTGCCAGCGGACGACAGGGAGACTACGAGCAGTACTTC. This encodes CASGRQGDYEQYF.